Described below is a single TCR beta chain sequence and its context. This clonotype has at least ten counts. This clone's antigen is unknown. No quality values exist for individual bases; no much larger clone is one base distant. The CDR1 and CDR2 encoded by the germline V gene (reference sequence) are DFQATT and SNEGSKA. Trimming removed 4 bases from V and 1 base from J, leaving 6 bases between the germline ends. The CDR3 spans 12 residues, from the cysteine through the phenylalanine. Only CDR3 DNA remains: 36 bases, in frame from the first base. Library construction relied on 5' RACE. For sequencing, an Illumina HiSeq 2000 was employed. Template switching added a universal primer binding site, and the final cDNA carried a unique molecular identifier that allowed TCR cDNA molecules to be counted accurately. Specific primers in the conserved constant-segment region were used to synthesize first-strand cDNA for TCR alpha and beta chains. To control for contamination, every cDNA library carried two barcodes: a SMART-Mk sample barcode plus Illumina barcodes. Two successive PCR steps introduced TruSeq adapter sequences along with Illumina sample barcodes. The TCR alpha and beta cDNA libraries were sequenced on the Illumina HiSeq platform using custom primers. On the authors' methods: MiGEC was used to process raw reads and extract unique molecular identifiers, and MiXCR was used to find CDR3 positions. For each individual, recombination models were inferred using an EM algorithm with the repgenHMM and IGoR tools. The analysis of shared clonotypes was done with the tcR package in R, with sharing normalized by the product of cloneset sizes. To study raw recombination free of thymic and clonal selection effects, out-of-frame nonproductive sequences were analyzed. Through fastp at Q25 and MiXCR, TCRdb rebuilt clones from the public reads, retaining in-frame beta chains. Entries that share a CDR3 protein sequence are merged under the most common genes and DNA. TCRdb's processing, not the authors' own work, is the source of the V and J calls. The sample table contains 150,000 or so distinct CDR3 sequences; only one count was recorded for under 4.5% of them. Clones ranked in the top ten supply approximately 7.6% of the sample.

Every donor in the study was a healthy Caucasian. Miltenyi CD45RO+ enrichment and human naive T-cell isolation kits were used to isolate memory (CD45RO+) and naive T cells from PBMC. The data derive from a study of identical twins (dated by TCRdb to about 2016). Regarding the study in general: TCR alpha and beta repertoires from monozygotic twins, unrelated adults of various ages and cord blood were deep-sequenced to test whether fetal clonotypes persist. Replicate twin experiments were performed at different times using different library preparation protocols to rule out contamination. General study outcomes and caveats: Conclusions relied on cross-sectional statistical analysis, since the same donors could not be followed over many years. Abundant cord blood beta clonotypes had fewer insertions, young adult naive repertoires showed a similar but weaker trend, and memory repertoires showed no such trend. Compared with coincidental sharing between unrelated individuals, an excess of low generation-probability sequences was observed among out-of-frame TCR alpha sequences shared between twins. In monozygotic twins, out-of-frame TCR alpha sharing was systematically underestimated by recombination models, although the models agreed with sharing between unrelated individuals. Zero-insertion analyses could be partly confounded by invariant T cells such as MAIT and iNKT, although diverse VJ usage argued against such confounding for most clonotypes. Excess twin sharing in beta out-of-frame sequences was weaker because fewer shared sequences lowered the signal-to-noise ratio.

This chain is built from TRBV20-1 and TRBJ2-3; the best D guess is TRBD1, with 5 bases matching. The receptor was derived from a man between 18 and 35 years old in good health. The sequenced sample consisted of memory T cells sorted from blood. The sample's cell subset or site label, decoded: CD45RO+ enriched T cells. The CDR3 in this case is CSAKQGTDTQYF. The DNA sequence is given as TGCAGTGCTAAACAGGGCACAGATACGCAGTATTTT.